This T cell receptor beta chain was captured by sequencing in a study of T cell responses to AZD1222 COVID-19 vaccine. This clone appeared once. The CDR3 consists of 14 residues. Trimming took off 0 bases at V and 1 base at J, with 5 bases between the two ends. In germline, CDR1 is SGHRS, CDR2 YFSETQ. This table comes from immunoSEQ multiplex PCR, and its TCRdb copy is limited to in-frame clones, with some not included. The sample carries about 150,000 clones, approximately 88% recorded once. This receptor was identified in an adult in good health. The V gene is TRBV5-1, the J gene TRBJ2-1; D not resolved. Sequences were derived from peripheral blood, sampled on day 0 of AZD1222 vaccination. CDR3 in DNA: TGCGCCAGCAGCTTGGAGGTTTCCTACAATGAGCAGTTCTTC. Amino acid sequence: CASSLEVSYNEQFF. Full variable domain (rest looked up from reference TRBV5-1 and TRBJ2-1): KAGVTQTPRYLIKTRGQQVTLSCSPISGHRSVSWYQQTPGQGLQFLFEYFSETQRNKGNFPGRFSGRQFSNSRSEMNVSTLELGDSALYLCASSLEVSYNEQFFGPGTRLTVL.